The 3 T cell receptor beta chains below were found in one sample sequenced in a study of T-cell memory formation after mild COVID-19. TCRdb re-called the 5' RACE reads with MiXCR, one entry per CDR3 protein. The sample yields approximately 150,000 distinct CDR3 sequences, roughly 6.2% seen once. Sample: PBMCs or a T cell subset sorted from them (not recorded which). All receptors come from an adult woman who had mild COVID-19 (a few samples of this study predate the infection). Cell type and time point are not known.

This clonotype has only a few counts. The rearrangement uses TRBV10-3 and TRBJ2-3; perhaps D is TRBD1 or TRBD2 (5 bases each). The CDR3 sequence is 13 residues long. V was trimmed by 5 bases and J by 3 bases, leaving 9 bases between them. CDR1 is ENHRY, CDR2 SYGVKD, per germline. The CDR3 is CAISWDGTDTQYF. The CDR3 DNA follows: TGTGCCATCAGTTGGGACGGAACAGATACGCAGTATTTT.

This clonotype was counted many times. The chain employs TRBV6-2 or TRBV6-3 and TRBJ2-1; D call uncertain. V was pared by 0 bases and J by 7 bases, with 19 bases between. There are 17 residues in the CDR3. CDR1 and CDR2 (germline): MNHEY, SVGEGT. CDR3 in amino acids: CASSYSKTSMAVNEQFF. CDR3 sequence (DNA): TGTGCCAGCAGTTACTCGAAAACGTCCATGGCGGTTAATGAGCAGTTCTTC.

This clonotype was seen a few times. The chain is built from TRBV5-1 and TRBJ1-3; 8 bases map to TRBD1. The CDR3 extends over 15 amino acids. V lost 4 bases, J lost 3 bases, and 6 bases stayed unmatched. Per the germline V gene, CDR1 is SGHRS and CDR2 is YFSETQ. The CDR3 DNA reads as TGCGCCAGCAGCCTTGGACAGGGTGGTGGAAACACCATATATTTT. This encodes CASSLGQGGGNTIYF.